This T cell receptor beta chain was observed in a study of T-cell memory formation after mild COVID-19. Study-wide context: TCR clusters were mostly donor specific.

TCRdb independently ran MiXCR on the 5' RACE reads; one entry per CDR3 protein. Found here are about 360,000 distinct CDR3 sequences, 13% to 15% of them singletons; the top ten hold 20% to 25%. The CDR3 covers 14 residues. V was clipped by 5 bases and J by 10 bases, with 20 bases between them. A note on this clonotype: No antigen is known for it.

Study-wide findings and caveats: Mainly in CM and EM were contracting CD4+ clones; CD8+ were in EMRA. Clones shrinking between day 15 and 85 showed a balanced CD4/CD8 split, and those that grew later tilted toward CD4+. Some clones that responded were present in memory (sampled pre-infection), which suggests cross-reactive memory joined.

The rearrangement uses TRBV12-3 or TRBV12-4 and TRBJ1-2, with D uncertain. Material: PBMCs or a T cell subset sorted from them (not recorded which). This clonotype was obtained from a man between 18 and 35 years old who had mild COVID-19 (a few samples of this study predate the infection). Cell type and time point are not known. The CDR3 is CASSMRAVPSAYTF. The DNA of the CDR3 is TGTGCCAGCAGTATGCGCGCAGTTCCCTCGGCCTACACCTTC.